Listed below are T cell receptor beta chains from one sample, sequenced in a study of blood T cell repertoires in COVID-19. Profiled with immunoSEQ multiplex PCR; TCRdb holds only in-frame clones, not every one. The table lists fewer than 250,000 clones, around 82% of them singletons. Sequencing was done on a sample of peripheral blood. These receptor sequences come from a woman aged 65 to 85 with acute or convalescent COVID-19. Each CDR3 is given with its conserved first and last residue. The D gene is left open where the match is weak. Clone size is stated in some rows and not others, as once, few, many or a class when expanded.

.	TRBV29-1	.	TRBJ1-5	CSVSDSGSYQPQHF	TGCAGCGTTTCGGACTCGGGAAGCTATCAGCCCCAGCATTTT
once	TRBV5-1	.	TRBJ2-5	CASSPLRGLYQETQYF	TGCGCCAGCAGCCCCCTCAGGGGACTATACCAAGAGACCCAGTACTTC
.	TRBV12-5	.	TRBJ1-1	CASGLVQSGFTEAFF	TGTGCTAGTGGTTTGGTACAGTCGGGGTTCACTGAAGCTTTCTTT
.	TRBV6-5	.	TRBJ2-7	CASSTGFFSYEQYF	TGTGCCAGCAGTACAGGGTTCTTCTCCTACGAGCAGTACTTC
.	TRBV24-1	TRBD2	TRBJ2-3	CATSAPGLATSTDTQYF	TGTGCCACCAGTGCACCGGGACTAGCGACTAGCACAGATACGCAGTATTTT
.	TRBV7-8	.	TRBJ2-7	CASSLGRETYF	TGTGCCAGCAGCTTAGGCCGGGAGACTTACTTC
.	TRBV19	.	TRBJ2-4	CASSIDNSKNIQYF	TGTGCCAGTAGTATAGATAACAGTAAAAACATTCAGTACTTC
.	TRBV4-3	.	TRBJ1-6	CASSQDVHREESSYNSPLHF	TGCGCCAGCAGCCAAGACGTCCACAGAGAAGAAAGCTCCTATAATTCACCCCTCCACTTT
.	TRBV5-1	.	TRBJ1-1	CASRYREWTEAFF	TGCGCCAGCCGCTACAGGGAGTGGACTGAAGCTTTCTTT
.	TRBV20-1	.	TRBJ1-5	CSASFDRQHF	TGCAGTGCTAGTTTCGACAGGCAGCATTTT
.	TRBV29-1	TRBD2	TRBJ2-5	CSVGRLAGVAETQYF	TGCAGCGTTGGGCGACTAGCGGGGGTAGCAGAGACCCAGTACTTC
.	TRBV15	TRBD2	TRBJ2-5	CATSTASGLAGIQETQYF	TGTGCCACCAGCACTGCCTCGGGACTAGCGGGAATACAAGAGACCCAGTACTTC
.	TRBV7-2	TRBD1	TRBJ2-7	CASSRGQGYYEQYF	TGTGCCAGCAGCCGGGGACAGGGTTACTACGAGCAGTACTTC
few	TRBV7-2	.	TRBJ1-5	CASSLFDRPNQPQHF	TGTGCCAGCAGCTTATTCGACAGACCCAATCAGCCCCAGCATTTT
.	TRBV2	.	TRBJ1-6	CASNREAGATLHF	TGTGCCAGCAATCGAGAAGCGGGGGCAACCCTCCACTTT
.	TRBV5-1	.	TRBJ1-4	CASSSLTGKGEKLFF	TGCGCCAGCAGCTCACTCACAGGGAAGGGTGAAAAACTGTTTTTT
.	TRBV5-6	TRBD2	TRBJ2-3	CASSSHLRTSGGSKDTQYF	TGTGCCAGCAGCTCCCACCTCAGAACTAGCGGGGGGTCAAAAGATACGCAGTATTTT
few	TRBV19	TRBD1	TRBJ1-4	CASRKRDRANEKLFF	TGTGCCAGCAGGAAGAGAGACAGGGCAAATGAAAAACTGTTTTTT
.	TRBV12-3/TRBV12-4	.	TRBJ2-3	CASSLWAEGQYF	TGTGCCAGCAGTTTATGGGCCGAAGGGCAGTATTTT
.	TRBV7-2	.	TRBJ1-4	CASSVGVLEKLFF	TGTGCCAGCAGCGTGGGAGTCTTGGAAAAACTGTTTTTT
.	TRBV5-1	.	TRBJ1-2	CASSPGNYGYTF	TGCGCCAGCAGCCCAGGGAACTATGGCTACACCTTC
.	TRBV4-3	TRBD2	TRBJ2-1	CASSPGLAGGPNEQFF	TGCGCCAGCAGCCCAGGACTAGCGGGGGGGCCCAATGAGCAGTTCTTC
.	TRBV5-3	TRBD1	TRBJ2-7	CARSSATGTGGPREQYF	TGTGCCAGAAGTTCGGCAACCGGGACAGGGGGTCCTCGGGAGCAGTACTTC
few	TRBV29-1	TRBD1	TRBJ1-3	CSAKQGASGNTIYF	TGCAGCGCAAAACAGGGGGCATCTGGAAACACCATATATTTT
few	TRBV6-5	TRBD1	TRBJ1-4	CASSSEQGAREKLFF	TGTGCCAGCAGTTCAGAACAGGGGGCTCGAGAAAAACTGTTTTTT
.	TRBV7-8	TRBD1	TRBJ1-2	CASSSTGGYGYTF	TGTGCCAGCAGCTCTACAGGGGGATATGGCTACACCTTC
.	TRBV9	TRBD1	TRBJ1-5	CASSATGNNQPQHF	TGTGCCAGCAGCGCGACAGGGAACAATCAGCCCCAGCATTTT
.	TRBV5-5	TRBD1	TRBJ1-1	CASSILPTGMNTEAFF	TGTGCCAGCAGCATATTACCGACAGGGATGAACACTGAAGCTTTCTTT
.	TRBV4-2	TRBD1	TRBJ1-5	CASSQTGLPQHF	TGTGCCAGCAGCCAGACAGGGCTGCCCCAGCATTTT
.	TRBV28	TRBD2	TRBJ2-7	CASRGASGGTYEQYF	TGTGCCAGCAGAGGGGCTAGCGGGGGTACCTACGAGCAGTACTTC
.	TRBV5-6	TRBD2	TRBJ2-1	CASSLRLAGFNNEQFF	TGTGCCAGCAGCCTTCGACTAGCGGGGTTCAACAATGAGCAGTTCTTC
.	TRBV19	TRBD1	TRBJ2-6	CASSSHHRGNGANVLTF	TGTGCCAGTAGTTCCCATCACAGGGGGAATGGGGCCAACGTCCTGACTTTC
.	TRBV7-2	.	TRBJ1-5	CASAGADLKPQHF	TGTGCCAGCGCGGGGGCCGATCTGAAGCCCCAGCATTTT
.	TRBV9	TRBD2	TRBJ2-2	CASSLGLAGGPGELFF	TGTGCCAGCAGCCTAGGACTAGCGGGGGGGCCCGGGGAGCTGTTTTTT
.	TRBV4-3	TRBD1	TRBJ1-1	CASSQTGAYEAFF	TGCGCCAGCAGTCAGACAGGGGCGTATGAAGCTTTCTTT
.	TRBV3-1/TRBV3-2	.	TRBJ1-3	CASSQDEGTGNTIYF	TGTGCCAGCAGCCAAGATGAGGGTACTGGAAACACCATATATTTT
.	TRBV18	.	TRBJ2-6	CASSPPKAEANVLTF	TGTGCCAGCTCACCACCGAAGGCGGAGGCCAACGTCCTGACTTTC
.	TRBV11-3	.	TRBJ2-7	CASSFGGAGEQYF	TGTGCCAGCAGCTTCGGCGGGGCTGGCGAGCAGTACTTC
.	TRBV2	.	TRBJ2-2	CASSGLFLTGELFF	TGTGCCAGCAGCGGACTTTTTTTGACCGGGGAGCTGTTTTTT
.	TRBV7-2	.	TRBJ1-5	CASSLQQGLNQPQHF	TGTGCCAGCAGCTTACAACAGGGCCTCAATCAGCCCCAGCATTTT
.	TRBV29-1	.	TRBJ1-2	CSVPGFRDYGYTF	TGCAGCGTTCCAGGGTTCAGGGACTATGGCTACACCTTC
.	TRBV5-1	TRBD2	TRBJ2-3	CASSLWTSGGITDTQYF	TGCGCCAGCAGCCTATGGACTAGCGGGGGGATCACAGATACGCAGTATTTT
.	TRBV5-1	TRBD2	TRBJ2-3	CASSSAGGTTDTQYF	TGCGCCAGCAGCTCAGCGGGGGGAACAACAGATACGCAGTATTTT
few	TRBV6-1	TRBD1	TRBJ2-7	CASSEFITGDYEQYF	TGTGCCAGCAGTGAATTTATAACAGGGGACTACGAGCAGTACTTC